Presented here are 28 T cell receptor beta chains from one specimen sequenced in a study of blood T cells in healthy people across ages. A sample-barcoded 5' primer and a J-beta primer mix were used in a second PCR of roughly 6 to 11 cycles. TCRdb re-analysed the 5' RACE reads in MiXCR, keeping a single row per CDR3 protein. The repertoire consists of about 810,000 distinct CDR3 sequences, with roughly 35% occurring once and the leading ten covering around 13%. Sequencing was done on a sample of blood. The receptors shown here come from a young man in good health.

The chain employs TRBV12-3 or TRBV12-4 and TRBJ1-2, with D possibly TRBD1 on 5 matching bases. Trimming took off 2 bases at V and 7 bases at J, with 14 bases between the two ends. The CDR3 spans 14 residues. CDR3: CASSLIGRGGGYTF. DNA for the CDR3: TGTGCCAGCAGTTTAATTGGGAGGGGCGGTGGCTACACCTTC.

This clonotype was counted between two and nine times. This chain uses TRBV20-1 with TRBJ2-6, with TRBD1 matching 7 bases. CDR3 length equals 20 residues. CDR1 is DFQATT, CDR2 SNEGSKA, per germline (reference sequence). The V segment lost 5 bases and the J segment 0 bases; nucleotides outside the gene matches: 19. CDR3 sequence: CSAPDRGRTGDLSGANVLTF. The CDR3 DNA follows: TGCAGTGCTCCCGACCGGGGAAGGACAGGTGACCTCTCTGGGGCCAACGTCCTGACTTTC.

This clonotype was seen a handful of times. CDR3 amino acids: CASSPDPNSEAFF. CDR3 sequence (DNA): TGTGCCAGCAGCCCGGACCCCAATTCTGAAGCTTTCTTT. This sequence joins TRBV7-2 and TRBJ1-1; D ambiguous. The length of the CDR3 is 13 residues. The germline V and J ends were trimmed by 5 bases and 6 bases, with 13 bases remaining between them. The germline V gene has CDR1 SGHTA and CDR2 FQGNSA.

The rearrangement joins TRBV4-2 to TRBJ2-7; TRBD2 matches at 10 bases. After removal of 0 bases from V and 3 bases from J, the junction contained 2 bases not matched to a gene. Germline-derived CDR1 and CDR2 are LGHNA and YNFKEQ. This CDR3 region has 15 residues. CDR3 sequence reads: CASSQDTSGIYEQYF. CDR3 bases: TGTGCCAGCAGCCAAGATACTAGCGGGATCTACGAGCAGTACTTC.

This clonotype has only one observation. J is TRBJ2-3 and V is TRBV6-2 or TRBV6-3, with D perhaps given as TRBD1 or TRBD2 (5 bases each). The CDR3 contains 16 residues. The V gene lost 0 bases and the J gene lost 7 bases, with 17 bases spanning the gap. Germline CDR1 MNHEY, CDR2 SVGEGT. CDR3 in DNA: TGTGCCAGCAGTTACTCGGGGACCGTTCCCTGGAATACGCAGTATTTT. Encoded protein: CASSYSGTVPWNTQYF.

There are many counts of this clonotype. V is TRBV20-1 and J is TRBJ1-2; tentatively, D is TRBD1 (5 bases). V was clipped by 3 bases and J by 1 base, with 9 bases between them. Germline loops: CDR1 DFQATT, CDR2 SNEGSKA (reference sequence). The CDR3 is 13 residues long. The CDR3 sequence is CSARGHSNYGYTF. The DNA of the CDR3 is TGCAGTGCTAGGGGGCACAGTAACTATGGCTACACCTTC.

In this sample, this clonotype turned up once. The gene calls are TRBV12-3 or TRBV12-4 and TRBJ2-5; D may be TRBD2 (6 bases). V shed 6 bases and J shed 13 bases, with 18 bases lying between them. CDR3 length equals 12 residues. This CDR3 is CASSVGSQGRYF. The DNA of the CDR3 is TGTGCCAGCAGCGTCGGGAGCCAGGGACGGTACTTC.

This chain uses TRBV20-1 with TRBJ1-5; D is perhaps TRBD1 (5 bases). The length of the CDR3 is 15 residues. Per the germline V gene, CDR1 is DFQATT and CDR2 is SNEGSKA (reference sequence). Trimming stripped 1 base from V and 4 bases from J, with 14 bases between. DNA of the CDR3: TGCAGTGCTAGAGGGGGATGGGACGGAAATCAGCCCCAGCATTTT. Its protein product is CSARGGWDGNQPQHF.

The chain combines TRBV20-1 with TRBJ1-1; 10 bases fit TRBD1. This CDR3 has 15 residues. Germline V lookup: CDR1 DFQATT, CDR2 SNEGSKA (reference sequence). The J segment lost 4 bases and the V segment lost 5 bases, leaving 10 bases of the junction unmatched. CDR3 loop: CSAGGGTGEGTEAFF. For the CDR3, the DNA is TGCAGTGCTGGGGGGGGGACAGGGGAAGGCACTGAAGCTTTCTTT.

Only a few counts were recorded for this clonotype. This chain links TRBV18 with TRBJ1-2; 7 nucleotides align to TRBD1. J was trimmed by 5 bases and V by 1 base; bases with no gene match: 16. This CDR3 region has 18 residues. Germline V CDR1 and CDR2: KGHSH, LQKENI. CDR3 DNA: TGTGCCAGCTCACCACGGTCGGGACAGCTTCGGGGGGCTTATGGCTACACCTTC. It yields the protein CASSPRSGQLRGAYGYTF.

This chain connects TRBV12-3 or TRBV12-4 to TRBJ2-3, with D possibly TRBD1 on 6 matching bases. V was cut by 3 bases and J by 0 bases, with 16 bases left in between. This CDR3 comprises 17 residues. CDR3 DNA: TGTGCCAGCAGTTTTAGCCCGGACAGCACTAGCACAGATACGCAGTATTTT. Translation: CASSFSPDSTSTDTQYF.

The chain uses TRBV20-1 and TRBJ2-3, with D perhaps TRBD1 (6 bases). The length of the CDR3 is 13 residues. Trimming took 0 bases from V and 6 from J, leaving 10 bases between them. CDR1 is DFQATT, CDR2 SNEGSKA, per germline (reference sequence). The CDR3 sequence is CSARDMGADTQYF. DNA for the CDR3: TGCAGTGCTAGAGATATGGGGGCCGATACGCAGTATTTT.

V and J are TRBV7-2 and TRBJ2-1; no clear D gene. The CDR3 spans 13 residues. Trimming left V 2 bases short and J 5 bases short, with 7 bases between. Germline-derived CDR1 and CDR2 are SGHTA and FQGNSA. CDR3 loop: CASSLLRNNEQFF. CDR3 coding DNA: TGTGCCAGCAGCTTACTACGGAACAATGAGCAGTTCTTC.

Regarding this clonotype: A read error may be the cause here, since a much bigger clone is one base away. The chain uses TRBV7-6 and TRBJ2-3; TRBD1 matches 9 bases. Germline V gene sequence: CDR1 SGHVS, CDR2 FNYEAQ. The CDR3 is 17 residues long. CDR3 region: CDSSLGQIGTGQDTQYF. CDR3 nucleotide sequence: TGTGACAGCAGCTTAGGCCAGATAGGGACAGGGCAAGATACGCAGTATTTT.

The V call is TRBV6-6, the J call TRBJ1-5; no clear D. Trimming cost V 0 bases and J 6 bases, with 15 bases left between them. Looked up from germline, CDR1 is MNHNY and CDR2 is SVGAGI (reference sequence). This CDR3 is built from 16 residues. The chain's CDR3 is CASSYSNGVEGQPQHF. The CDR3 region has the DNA TGTGCCAGCAGTTACTCGAACGGGGTGGAAGGTCAGCCCCAGCATTTT.

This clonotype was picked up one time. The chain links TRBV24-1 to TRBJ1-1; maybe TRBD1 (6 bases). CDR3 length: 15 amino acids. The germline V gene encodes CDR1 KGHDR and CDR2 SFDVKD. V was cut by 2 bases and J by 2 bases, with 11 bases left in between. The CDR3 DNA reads TGTGCCACCAGTGATTCAGGACAGCCAAACACTGAAGCTTTCTTT. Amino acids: CATSDSGQPNTEAFF.

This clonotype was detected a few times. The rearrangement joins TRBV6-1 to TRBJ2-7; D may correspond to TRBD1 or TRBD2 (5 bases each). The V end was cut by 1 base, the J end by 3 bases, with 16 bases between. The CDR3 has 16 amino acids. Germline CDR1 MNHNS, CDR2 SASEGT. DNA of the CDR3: TGTGCCAGCAGTGAAGAGGAGGCAGGGCTAGGCTACGAGCAGTACTTC. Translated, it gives CASSEEEAGLGYEQYF.

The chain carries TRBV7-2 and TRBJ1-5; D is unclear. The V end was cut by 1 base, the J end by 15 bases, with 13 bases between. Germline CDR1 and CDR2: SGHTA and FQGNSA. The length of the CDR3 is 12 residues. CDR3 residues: CASSLGATRVHF. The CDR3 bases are TGTGCCAGCAGCTTAGGGGCCACGCGGGTGCATTTT. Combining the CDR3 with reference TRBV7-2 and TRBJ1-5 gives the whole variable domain GAGVSQSPSNKVTEKGKDVELRCDPISGHTALYWYRQSLGQGLEFLIYFQGNSAPDKSGLPSDRFSAERTGGSVSTLTIQRTQQEDSAVYLCASSLGATRVHFGDGTRLSIL.

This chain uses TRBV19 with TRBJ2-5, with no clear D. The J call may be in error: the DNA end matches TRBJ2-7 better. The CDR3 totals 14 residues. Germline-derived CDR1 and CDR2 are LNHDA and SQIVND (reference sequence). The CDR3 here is CASSIGEHNYEQYF. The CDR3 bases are TGTGCCAGTAGTATCGGTGAGCACAACTACGAGCAGTACTTC.

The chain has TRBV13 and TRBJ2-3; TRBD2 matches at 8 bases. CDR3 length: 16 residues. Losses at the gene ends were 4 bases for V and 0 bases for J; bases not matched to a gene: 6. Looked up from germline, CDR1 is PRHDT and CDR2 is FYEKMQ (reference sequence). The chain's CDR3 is CASSWGPGGSTDTQYF. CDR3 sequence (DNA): TGTGCCAGCAGCTGGGGTCCGGGGGGGAGCACAGATACGCAGTATTTT.

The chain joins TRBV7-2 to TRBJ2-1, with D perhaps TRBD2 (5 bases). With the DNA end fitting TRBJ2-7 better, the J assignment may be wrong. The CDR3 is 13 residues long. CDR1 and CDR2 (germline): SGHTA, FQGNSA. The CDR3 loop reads CAGNLASYNEQYF. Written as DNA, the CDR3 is TGTGCCGGCAATCTAGCTTCCTACAATGAGCAGTACTTC.

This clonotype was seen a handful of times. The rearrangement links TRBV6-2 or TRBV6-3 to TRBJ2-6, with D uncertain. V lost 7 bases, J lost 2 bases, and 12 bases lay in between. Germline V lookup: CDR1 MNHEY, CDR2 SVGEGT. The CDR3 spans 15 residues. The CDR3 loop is CASTDTDAGANVLTF. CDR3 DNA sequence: TGTGCCAGCACCGACACGGATGCTGGGGCCAACGTCCTGACTTTC.

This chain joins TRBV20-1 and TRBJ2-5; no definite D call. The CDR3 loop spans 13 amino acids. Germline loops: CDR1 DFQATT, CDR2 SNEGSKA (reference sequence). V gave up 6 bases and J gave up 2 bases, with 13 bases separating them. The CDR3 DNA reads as TGCAGTGCGCGCCTTCTGAGACAAGAGACCCAGTACTTC. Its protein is CSARLLRQETQYF.

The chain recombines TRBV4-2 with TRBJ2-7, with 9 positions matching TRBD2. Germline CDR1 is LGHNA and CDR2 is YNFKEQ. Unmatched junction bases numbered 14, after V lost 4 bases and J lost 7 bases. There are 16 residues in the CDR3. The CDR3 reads CASSPSSSGTYNEQYF. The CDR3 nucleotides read TGTGCCAGCAGCCCTTCCTCTAGCGGGACCTACAATGAGCAGTACTTC.

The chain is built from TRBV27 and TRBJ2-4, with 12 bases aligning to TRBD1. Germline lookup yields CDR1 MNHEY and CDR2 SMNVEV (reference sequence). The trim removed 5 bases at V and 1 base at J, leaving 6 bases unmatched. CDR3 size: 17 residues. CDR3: CASSKGQGAEAKNIQYF. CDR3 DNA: TGTGCCAGCAGTAAGGGACAGGGGGCAGAGGCCAAAAACATTCAGTACTTC.

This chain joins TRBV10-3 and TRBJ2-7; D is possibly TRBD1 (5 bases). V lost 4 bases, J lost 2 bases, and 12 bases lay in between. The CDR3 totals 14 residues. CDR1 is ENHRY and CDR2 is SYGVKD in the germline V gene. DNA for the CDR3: TGTGCCATCAGTGGGTACCAGGGTACCTACGAGCAGTACTTC. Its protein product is CAISGYQGTYEQYF.

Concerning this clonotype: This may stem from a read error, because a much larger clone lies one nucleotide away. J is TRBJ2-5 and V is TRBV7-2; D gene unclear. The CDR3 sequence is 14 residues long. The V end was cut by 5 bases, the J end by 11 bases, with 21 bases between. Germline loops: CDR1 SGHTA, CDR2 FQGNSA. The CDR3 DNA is TGTGCCAGCAGCACAAGACTCGTCTACAATGAGCAGTACTTC. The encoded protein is CASSTRLVYNEQYF.

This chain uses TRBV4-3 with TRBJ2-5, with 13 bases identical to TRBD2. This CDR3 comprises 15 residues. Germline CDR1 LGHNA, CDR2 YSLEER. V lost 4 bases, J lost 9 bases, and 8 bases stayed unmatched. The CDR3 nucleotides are TGCGCCAGCAGCCTTACAGGACTAGCGGGGGAGGCCCAGTACTTC. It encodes CASSLTGLAGEAQYF.